The clone carrying this TCR beta chain has more than one count but fewer than ten. Trimming shortened V by 1 base and J by 4 bases, and 2 bases separated the two germline ends. The CDR3 covers 12 residues. Germline CDR1 and CDR2: SEHNR and FQNEAQ (reference sequence). A second PCR of 7 to 11 cycles used a sample-barcoded 5' primer and a J-beta primer mix. Researchers report that a template-switch adaptor with 12 random nucleotides tagged each cDNA molecule. TCRdb analysed the 5' RACE reads with MiXCR anew, one entry per CDR3 protein. In the table there are under 750,000 distinct CDR3 sequences, about 45% of which are singletons. These data originate in a study of blood T cells in healthy people across ages.

The chain joins TRBV7-9 to TRBJ1-5; D call uncertain. This receptor was obtained from a man at least 80 years old in good health. The source material was blood. DNA of the CDR3: TGTGCCAGCAGCTTAGAGAATCAGCCCCAGCATTTT. It specifies CASSLENQPQHF.